This T cell receptor (beta chain) was found in a study of PD-1 blockade in mismatch repair-deficient tumors. Background on the study: All were previously treated, progressing patients with 12 mismatch repair-deficient cancer types. Study-level results: Rapid post-treatment expansion, then contraction, generally preceding radiologic response, marked tumor-resident clones.

Every patient had mismatch repair deficiency by PCR or immunohistochemistry. Profiled with immunoSEQ multiplex PCR; TCRdb holds only in-frame clones, not every one. The table includes 40,000 to 60,000 clones, roughly 80% detected once. This clone has a single count. Its target is not known. The source is an adult with mismatch repair-deficient cancer. The material sequenced was peripheral blood, taken 4 weeks after starting pembrolizumab.

CDR3 sequence: CASSGVWGGYEQYF. Here the CDR3 DNA reads TGTGCCAGCAGTGGGGTGTGGGGGGGGTACGAGCAGTACTTC. The genes are TRBV2 and TRBJ2-7, with 7 bases that match TRBD2. With 4 bases clipped from V and 4 bases from J, the junction kept 7 bases outside the gene matches. There are 14 residues in the CDR3. Per the germline V gene, CDR1 is SNHLY and CDR2 is FYNNEI.